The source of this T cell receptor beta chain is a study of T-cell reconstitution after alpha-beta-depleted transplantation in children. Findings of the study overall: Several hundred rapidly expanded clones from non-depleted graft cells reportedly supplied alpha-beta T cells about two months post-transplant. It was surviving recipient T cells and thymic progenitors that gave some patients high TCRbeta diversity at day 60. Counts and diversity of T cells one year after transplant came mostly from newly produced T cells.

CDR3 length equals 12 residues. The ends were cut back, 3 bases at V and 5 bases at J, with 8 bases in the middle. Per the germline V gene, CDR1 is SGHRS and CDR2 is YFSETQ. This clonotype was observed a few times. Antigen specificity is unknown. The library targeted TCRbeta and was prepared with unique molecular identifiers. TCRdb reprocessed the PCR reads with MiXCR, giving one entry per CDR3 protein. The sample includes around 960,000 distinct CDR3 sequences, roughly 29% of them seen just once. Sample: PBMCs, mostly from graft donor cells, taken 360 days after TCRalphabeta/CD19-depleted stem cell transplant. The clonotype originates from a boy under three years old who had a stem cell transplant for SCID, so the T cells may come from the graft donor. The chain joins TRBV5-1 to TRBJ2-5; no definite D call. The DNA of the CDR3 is TGCGCCAGCAGCTCCCGGTGGGAGACCCAGTACTTC. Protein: CASSSRWETQYF.